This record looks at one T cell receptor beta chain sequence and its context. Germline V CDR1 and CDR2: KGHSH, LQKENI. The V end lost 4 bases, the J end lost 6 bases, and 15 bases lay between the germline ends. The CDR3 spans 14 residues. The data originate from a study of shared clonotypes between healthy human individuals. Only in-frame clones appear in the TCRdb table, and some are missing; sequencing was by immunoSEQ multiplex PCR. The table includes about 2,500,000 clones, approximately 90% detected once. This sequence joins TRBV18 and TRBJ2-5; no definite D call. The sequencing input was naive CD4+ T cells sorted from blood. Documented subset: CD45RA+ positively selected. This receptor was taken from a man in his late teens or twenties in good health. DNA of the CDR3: TGTGCCAGCTCACTCGACCCTAGTGTGCAGACCCAGTACTTC. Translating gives CASSLDPSVQTQYF.